This T cell receptor beta chain was profiled in a study of liver allograft versus peripheral blood T cells. Across the whole study: Within transplanted livers, the T cell receptor repertoires were examined and compared against the repertoires present in the peripheral blood of liver transplant recipients.

V gave up 2 bases and J gave up 1 base, with 8 bases separating them. Germline CDR1 reads MNHEY; CDR2 reads SVGEGT. The CDR3 length is 14 residues. This clonotype was counted a few times. Its target is not known. MiXCR, applied by TCRdb to the reads, yields one record per CDR3 protein. The sample contains around 9,000 distinct CDR3 sequences, roughly 20% of which appear only once. Study findings and constraints: Differences were reported between the T cell receptor repertoires inside liver allografts and those that were detected in peripheral blood.

The clonotype was recovered from a human patient who had a liver transplant. Some T cells may arise from the graft donor. The rearrangement links TRBV6-2 or TRBV6-3 to TRBJ2-5; D gene ambiguous. The CDR3 DNA sequence: TGTGCCAGCAGTTACCTGACGTCCCAAGAGACCCAGTACTTC. Its protein is CASSYLTSQETQYF.